The entry below describes one T cell receptor (beta chain). Methods used by the authors: Reference gene primer amplification in the assay estimated nucleated cell counts. Method: immunoSEQ multiplex PCR; TCRdb's copy keeps in-frame clones and lacks some. V, J and clone size derive from that table, while D and trimming were established from the DNA sequence. The profile covers 35,000 to 40,000 clones, with roughly 88% appearing a single time and about 31% taken by the ten largest. These data are taken from a study of blood T cell repertoires in COVID-19. Background on the study: Samples of COVID-19 (acute and convalescent) were obtained from the United States, Italy and Spain. T cells, B-cell-depleted T cells, or PBMCs supplied cDNA or gDNA.

Germline-derived CDR1 and CDR2 are MDHEN and SYDVKM. The V end was cut by 4 bases, the J end by 5 bases, with 8 bases between. This CDR3 comprises 12 residues. The chain is built from TRBV28 and TRBJ1-2; D not resolved. Sequenced: peripheral blood. The sequence was collected from a man aged 70 or older with active COVID-19. The CDR3 nucleotides read TGTGCCAGCAGTTCCGGGGTTTATGGCTACACCTTC. Protein sequence: CASSSGVYGYTF.